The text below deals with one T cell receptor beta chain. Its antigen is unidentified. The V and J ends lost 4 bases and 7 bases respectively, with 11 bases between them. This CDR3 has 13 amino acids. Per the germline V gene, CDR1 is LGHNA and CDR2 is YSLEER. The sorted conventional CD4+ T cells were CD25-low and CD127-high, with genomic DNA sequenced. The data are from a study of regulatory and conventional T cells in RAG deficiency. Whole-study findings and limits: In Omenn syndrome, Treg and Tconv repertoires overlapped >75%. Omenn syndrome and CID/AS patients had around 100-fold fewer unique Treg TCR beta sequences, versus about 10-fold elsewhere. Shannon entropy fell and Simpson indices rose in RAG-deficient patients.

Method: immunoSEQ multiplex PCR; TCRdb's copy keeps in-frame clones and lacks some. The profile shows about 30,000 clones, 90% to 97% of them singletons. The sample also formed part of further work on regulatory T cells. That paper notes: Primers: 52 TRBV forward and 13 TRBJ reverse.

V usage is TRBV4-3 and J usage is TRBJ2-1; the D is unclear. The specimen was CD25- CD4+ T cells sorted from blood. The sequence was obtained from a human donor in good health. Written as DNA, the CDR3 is TGCGCCAGCAGCCCCGTAGTTTGGAATGAGCAGTTCTTC. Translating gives CASSPVVWNEQFF.